Below, one TCR beta chain is given with its context. These data belong to a study of graft-versus-host responses after intestinal transplantation. Study overall: The study gave all recipients anti-thymocyte globulin induction, then tacrolimus and steroids for 2 to 3 years.

Stimulators, around 200,000 irradiated and violet-dye-labeled cells, were plated with around 200,000 CFSE-labeled responder cells. Responder CD3+CD4+ and CD3+CD8+ cells that were proliferating and CFSE-low were sorted after the reaction. Clones were read by immunoSEQ multiplex PCR, and TCRdb kept only the in-frame ones, dropping some. The profile shows about 4,800 clones, about 29% of them singletons. The input for sequencing was alloreactive CD4+ T cells from a mixed lymphocyte reaction culture, taken before transplantation. Subset given: CFSE-low proliferating T cells sorted from roughly six-day pre-transplant mixed lymphocyte reaction (GvH or HvG direction). The source is a human patient who was an organ donor for intestinal transplantation.

The CDR3, as DNA: TGTGCCAGCAGCTTAACCCGGGACCGTGAGCAGTACTTC. This codes for CASSLTRDREQYF. The chain links TRBV11-3 to TRBJ2-7, with D possibly being TRBD1 or TRBD2 (5 bases each). The CDR3 is 13 amino acids. Germline CDR1 SGHNT, CDR2 YENEEA. Trimming took off 2 bases at V and 7 bases at J, with 12 bases between the two ends.